These T cell receptor beta chains were read from a single sample in a study of blood T cell repertoires in COVID-19. The table came from immunoSEQ multiplex PCR; TCRdb's copy has only in-frame clones and leaves some out. The data hold a few hundred thousand clones, with around 92% observed a single time. Input material: peripheral blood. The receptors originated from a woman in her 30s with COVID-19, enrolled during active disease. Both conserved end residues are part of each CDR3. The order of the fields is CDR3 DNA, CDR3 protein, J gene, clone size, V gene, D gene. The D gene is left open where the match is weak. The listing skips clone size in some rows; elsewhere it reads once, few, many or a size class.

CDR3nt: TGTGCCAGCTGGACTAGCGGGGGGGCGAATACGCAGTATTTT; CDR3aa: CASWTSGGANTQYF; j_gene: TRBJ2-3; abundance: .; v_gene: TRBV5-6; d_gene: TRBD2
CDR3nt: TGTGCCAGCAGTGAGAAGGGACAGGGGGAAAAACTGTTTTTT; CDR3aa: CASSEKGQGEKLFF; j_gene: TRBJ1-4; abundance: .; v_gene: TRBV2; d_gene: TRBD1
CDR3nt: TGTGCCAGCAGTTCTTCCCCGGCAGGAGGGGCCACTGAAGCTTTCTTT; CDR3aa: CASSSSPAGGATEAFF; j_gene: TRBJ1-1; abundance: .; v_gene: TRBV27; d_gene: .
CDR3nt: TGTGCCAGCGGCAGGGGCCTTTATTATGGCTACACCTTC; CDR3aa: CASGRGLYYGYTF; j_gene: TRBJ1-2; abundance: .; v_gene: TRBV6-5; d_gene: .
CDR3nt: TGTGCCAGCAGTTTGAGTCGCCGGAGTAATTCACCCCTCCACTTT; CDR3aa: CASSLSRRSNSPLHF; j_gene: TRBJ1-6; abundance: .; v_gene: TRBV28; d_gene: .
CDR3nt: TGCGCCAGCAGCCAAGGTCCCTTAGCCAAAAACATTCAGTACTTC; CDR3aa: CASSQGPLAKNIQYF; j_gene: TRBJ2-4; abundance: once; v_gene: TRBV4-1; d_gene: .
CDR3nt: TGTGCCACCAGCAGAGATCAGGGGGCGGGTGAAAAACTGTTTTTT; CDR3aa: CATSRDQGAGEKLFF; j_gene: TRBJ1-4; abundance: .; v_gene: TRBV15; d_gene: TRBD1
CDR3nt: TGTGCCACCAGCAGAGGAGGGACTACATCAGATACGCAGTATTTT; CDR3aa: CATSRGGTTSDTQYF; j_gene: TRBJ2-3; abundance: .; v_gene: TRBV15; d_gene: TRBD2
CDR3nt: TGTGCCAGTAGTCCCGGGAATAATTCACCCCTCCACTTT; CDR3aa: CASSPGNNSPLHF; j_gene: TRBJ1-6; abundance: .; v_gene: TRBV19; d_gene: .
CDR3nt: TGTGCCAGCCGGGTATTCATGAACACTGAAGCTTTCTTT; CDR3aa: CASRVFMNTEAFF; j_gene: TRBJ1-1; abundance: .; v_gene: TRBV28; d_gene: .
CDR3nt: TGCGCCAGCAATTCGGGACACGACACAGATACGCAGTATTTT; CDR3aa: CASNSGHDTDTQYF; j_gene: TRBJ2-3; abundance: .; v_gene: TRBV5-1; d_gene: .
CDR3nt: TGTGCCAGCAGCCGAGACAGGGGATATAATTCACCCCTCCACTTT; CDR3aa: CASSRDRGYNSPLHF; j_gene: TRBJ1-6; abundance: .; v_gene: TRBV5-6; d_gene: TRBD1
CDR3nt: TGTGCCAGCAGCCCGGGCGACCGGACAGGGGGTGATGGCTACACCTTC; CDR3aa: CASSPGDRTGGDGYTF; j_gene: TRBJ1-2; abundance: .; v_gene: TRBV11-3; d_gene: TRBD1
CDR3nt: TGTGCCAGCAGCCTTGGGGGCAACACTGAAGCTTTCTTT; CDR3aa: CASSLGGNTEAFF; j_gene: TRBJ1-1; abundance: .; v_gene: TRBV4-2; d_gene: .
CDR3nt: TGTGCCAGCAGCCGGGGAGGGGGATCGTCTGGCTACACCTTC; CDR3aa: CASSRGGGSSGYTF; j_gene: TRBJ1-2; abundance: .; v_gene: TRBV14; d_gene: .
CDR3nt: TGTGCCAGCAGTGGAGGGTCGACCGACTCTGGAAACACCATATATTTT; CDR3aa: CASSGGSTDSGNTIYF; j_gene: TRBJ1-3; abundance: .; v_gene: TRBV25-1; d_gene: .
CDR3nt: TGTGCCAGCAGCCAGAGGACAGTTAACTATGGCTACACCTTC; CDR3aa: CASSQRTVNYGYTF; j_gene: TRBJ1-2; abundance: .; v_gene: TRBV3-1/TRBV3-2; d_gene: .
CDR3nt: TGTGCCAGCAGTTCCCCCAGGGCAGGTGAAAAACTGTTTTTT; CDR3aa: CASSSPRAGEKLFF; j_gene: TRBJ1-4; abundance: .; v_gene: TRBV6-5; d_gene: .